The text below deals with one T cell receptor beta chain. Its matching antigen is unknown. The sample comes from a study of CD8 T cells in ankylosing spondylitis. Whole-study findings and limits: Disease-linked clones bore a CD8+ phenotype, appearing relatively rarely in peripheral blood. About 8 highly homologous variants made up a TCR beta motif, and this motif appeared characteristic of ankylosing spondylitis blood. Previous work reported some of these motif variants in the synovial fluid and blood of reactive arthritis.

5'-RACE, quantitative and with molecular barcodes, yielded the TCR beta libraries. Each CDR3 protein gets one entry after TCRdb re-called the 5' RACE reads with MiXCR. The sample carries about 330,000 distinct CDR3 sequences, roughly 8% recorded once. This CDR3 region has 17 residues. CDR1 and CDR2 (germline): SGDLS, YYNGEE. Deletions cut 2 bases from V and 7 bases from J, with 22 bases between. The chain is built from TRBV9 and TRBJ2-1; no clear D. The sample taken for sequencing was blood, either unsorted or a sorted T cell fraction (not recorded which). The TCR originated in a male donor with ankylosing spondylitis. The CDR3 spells CASSVLPGPQPGNEQFF. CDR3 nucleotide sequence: TGTGCCAGCAGCGTCCTCCCGGGCCCCCAACCTGGGAATGAGCAGTTCTTC.